The 9 T cell receptor beta chains given below trace back to one sample, sequenced in a study of CD8 T cells in ankylosing spondylitis. TCRdb called the 5' RACE reads again in MiXCR, with one record for every CDR3 protein. The sample holds over 100,000 distinct CDR3 sequences; roughly 11% are singletons and the top ten take over 4%. The sample consisted of blood, either unsorted or a sorted T cell fraction (not recorded which). These receptors were taken from a female donor with ankylosing spondylitis or in good health (not recorded which).

The chain carries TRBV29-1 and TRBJ2-1; 10 nucleotides match TRBD2. The CDR3 runs 15 residues. From germline, CDR1 is SQVTM and CDR2 ANQGSEA. V trimming: 0 bases; J trimming: 8 bases; junction bases outside the gene matches: 7. The CDR3 region is CSVEEVSGRFDEQFF. The CDR3 DNA reads as TGCAGCGTTGAAGAGGTTAGCGGGAGGTTTGATGAGCAGTTCTTC.

This clonotype was seen only once. It is likely a read error, because the conserved phenylalanine at the end of the CDR3 is missing. The V call is TRBV4-1, the J call TRBJ1-5; D is ambiguous. The length of the CDR3 is 15 residues. CDR1 MGHRA and CDR2 YSYEKL come from the germline V gene. V gave up 0 bases and J gave up 1 base, with 7 bases separating them. CDR3 residues: CASSQDRSSNQPQHL. The DNA of the CDR3 is TGCGCCAGCAGCCAAGATCGAAGCAGCAATCAGCCCCAGCATTTG.

The V and J genes are TRBV18 and TRBJ2-7; D may be TRBD1 (5 bases). V lost 4 bases and J 2 bases, leaving 12 bases between the germline ends. The CDR3 runs 14 residues. CDR1 and CDR2 (germline): KGHSH, LQKENI. For the CDR3, the DNA is TGTGCCAGCTCACTTCAGCAGGGCACCTACGAGCAGTACTTC. Amino acid sequence: CASSLQQGTYEQYF.

This clonotype was counted many times. The J gene is TRBJ2-1, the V gene TRBV21-1; no check of the table's D call, TRBD1, against the DNA was made. TRBV21-1 is tagged as a pseudogene. The CDR3 contains 15 residues. CDR3 amino acids: CASSARRDGYNEQFF. The CDR3 DNA follows: TGTGCCAGCAGCGCCCGCCGGGACGGGTACAATGAGCAGTTCTTC.

The V call is TRBV29-1, the J call TRBJ2-1, with 9 nucleotides matching TRBD1. Trimming took 6 bases from V and 2 from J; bases not matched to a gene: 11. The CDR3 loop spans 16 amino acids. In germline, CDR1 is SQVTM, CDR2 ANQGSEA. CDR3 sequence: CSVFLPGQGAYNEQFF. The CDR3 region has the DNA TGCAGCGTCTTCCTGCCGGGACAGGGCGCCTACAATGAGCAGTTCTTC.

This clonotype was counted many times. The chain has TRBV6-1 and TRBJ2-7, with D maybe TRBD1 (5 bases). This CDR3 spans 14 amino acids. Germline loops: CDR1 MNHNS, CDR2 SASEGT. The germline V and J ends were trimmed by 6 bases and 0 bases, with 12 bases remaining between them. The CDR3 loop reads CASSPRQTSYEQYF. The DNA of the CDR3 is TGTGCCAGCAGCCCTAGACAGACCTCCTACGAGCAGTACTTC.

The table lists this clonotype with a few counts. V usage is TRBV6-2 or TRBV6-3 and J usage is TRBJ2-1; 12 positions match TRBD1. The length of the CDR3 is 20 residues. The germline V gene has CDR1 MNHEY and CDR2 SVGEGT. V was pared by 5 bases and J by 2 bases, with 16 bases of the junction left unmatched. The DNA of the CDR3 is TGTGCCAGCAGTCTTGACCAGGGACAGGGGGCAGCGGGGGCCTACAATGAGCAGTTCTTC. As protein: CASSLDQGQGAAGAYNEQFF.

This clonotype was found many times. V usage is TRBV3-1 and J usage is TRBJ2-3, with TRBD2 matching over 12 bases. V dropped 2 bases and J dropped 0; count of bases not matched to a gene: 0. CDR3 length equals 16 residues. CDR1 LGHDT and CDR2 YNNKEL come from the germline V gene (reference sequence). The CDR3 DNA follows: TGTGCCAGCAGCCAAACTAGCGGGGGGAGCACAGATACGCAGTATTTT. It specifies CASSQTSGGSTDTQYF.

The chain employs TRBV18 and TRBJ1-1, with 9 bases lining up with TRBD1. J lost 7 bases, V lost 0 bases, and 12 bases had no gene match. The CDR3 extends over 17 amino acids. CDR1 is KGHSH and CDR2 is LQKENI in the germline V gene. For the CDR3, the DNA is TGTGCCAGCTCACCACCGGGTTCGACAGGGGGAGTCATTGAAGCTTTCTTT. Translating it yields CASSPPGSTGGVIEAFF.